This T cell receptor beta chain was retrieved from a study of cytomegalovirus exposure and HLA in healthy donors. Broader study findings: Listed as cytomegalovirus-associated were approximately 160 TCR beta chains.

The PCR contained 60 Vbeta and 13 Jbeta primers. Clones were sequenced by immunoSEQ multiplex PCR, and TCRdb holds only the in-frame ones, with some missing. The sample includes fewer than 200,000 clones, 71% of them seen just once. Of note for this clone: Its antigen remains unidentified.

Germline values: CDR1 MNHEY, CDR2 SVGAGI. Unmatched junction bases numbered 6, after V lost 4 bases and J lost 3 bases. The CDR3 has 14 residues. The V gene is TRBV6-5, the J gene TRBJ2-7; TRBD1 aligns across 7 bases. The source material was PBMCs. This clonotype was sampled from a woman younger than 45 in good health and CMV-seronegative. As DNA, the CDR3 is TGTGCCAGCAGTTTAACAGGGGTCATCTACGAGCAGTACTTC. This translates into CASSLTGVIYEQYF.